These T cell receptor beta chains were read from a single sample in a study of beta chain features in type 1 diabetes. Assay used: immunoSEQ multiplex PCR; TCRdb lists only in-frame clones, some missing. The sample holds around 250,000 clones, roughly 15% seen once. The sample was naive CD4+ T cells from blood. These receptors all come from a woman in her forties in good health. Each CDR3 is given with its conserved first and last residue. Fields, in order: V gene, D gene, clone size, J gene, CDR3 DNA, CDR3 protein. A D gene is named only where the DNA matches it firmly. A clone size is listed for some rows: how often the clone was seen (once, few, many), or a class if it is expanded.

>TRBV9|TRBD1|few|TRBJ1-1
TGTGCCAGCAAGACAGGGGCGGCAGGGAACACTGAAGCTTTCTTT
CASKTGAAGNTEAFF
>TRBV27|TRBD1|few|TRBJ1-2
TGTGCCAGCAGTCCGGGACAGGGGGGGGCGGGTGGCTATGGCTACACCTTC
CASSPGQGGAGGYGYTF
>TRBV9|TRBD2|few|TRBJ2-5
TGTGCCAGCAGCGTCCGAGCAGCGGGGGGGCCCGAGGAGACCCAGTACTTC
CASSVRAAGGPEETQYF
>TRBV6-1|.|.|TRBJ2-7
TGTGCCAGCATCGAGGGCGGTTACGAGCAGTACTTC
CASIEGGYEQYF
>TRBV16|TRBD1|few|TRBJ2-7
TGTGCCAGCAGCCCATCTATCGGGACAGGTGAGCAGTACTTC
CASSPSIGTGEQYF
>TRBV7-9|.|.|TRBJ2-7
TGTGCCAGCAGTTTGGGACTCTGGAACTCCTACGAGCAGTACTTC
CASSLGLWNSYEQYF
>TRBV5-4|TRBD1|few|TRBJ2-7
TGTGCCAGCAGCCCGGACAGGGACTACGAGCAGTACTTC
CASSPDRDYEQYF
>TRBV9|TRBD2|few|TRBJ2-1
TGTGCCAGCAGCGCCCCCGGGACTAGGAACAATGAGCAGTTCTTC
CASSAPGTRNNEQFF
>TRBV6-5|TRBD1|.|TRBJ2-3
TGTGCCAGCAGATTACAGGGGAGCACAGATACGCAGTATTTT
CASRLQGSTDTQYF
>TRBV12-5|TRBD1|.|TRBJ2-7
TGTGCTAGTGGTTTGGGGACAGGGTGGAACGAGCAGTACTTC
CASGLGTGWNEQYF
>TRBV29-1|TRBD1|few|TRBJ1-1
TGCAGCGTTGAAGTCAGGGGGACTGAAGCTTTCTTT
CSVEVRGTEAFF
>TRBV2|TRBD1|few|TRBJ1-2
TGTGCCAGCAGTTGGGGACAGGGGAATAACTATGGCTACACCTTC
CASSWGQGNNYGYTF
>TRBV7-2|.|.|TRBJ2-3
TGTGCCAGCAGCCCAATCCGAGGCACAGATACGCAGTATTTT
CASSPIRGTDTQYF
>TRBV11-2|TRBD1|.|TRBJ1-1
TGTGCCAGCAGACGCATTGACAGGGAAACTGAAGCTTTCTTT
CASRRIDRETEAFF
>TRBV5-5|.|few|TRBJ2-4
TGTGCCAGCAGCCCTGTGGGGAGGAACATTCAGTACTTC
CASSPVGRNIQYF
>TRBV5-4|TRBD2|few|TRBJ2-5
TGTGCCAGCAGCCGCGGGGGGGGACAAGAGACCCAGTACTTC
CASSRGGGQETQYF
>TRBV19|TRBD1|.|TRBJ1-5
TGTGCCAGTCAAGGACAGGGGCCCCTGTGGCCCCAGCATTTT
CASQGQGPLWPQHF
>TRBV27|.|.|TRBJ1-3
TGTGCCAGCAGTTTGAATCCCGGCTCTGGAAACACCATATATTTT
CASSLNPGSGNTIYF
>TRBV5-1|.|few|TRBJ1-1
TGCGCCAGCAGCTCCCCGGCGGTCTCTGAAGCTTTCTTT
CASSSPAVSEAFF
>TRBV11-2|.|.|TRBJ1-1
TGTGCCAGCAGCTTAGGTTTTTATGGAGACACTGAAGCTTTCTTT
CASSLGFYGDTEAFF
>TRBV25-1|.|.|TRBJ1-1
TGTGCCAGCAGCGTCACAGGGAACACTGAAGCTTTCTTT
CASSVTGNTEAFF
>TRBV6-1|.|few|TRBJ1-5
TGTGCCAGCAGTGAACGGGGGGCTCAGCCCCAGCATTTT
CASSERGAQPQHF
>TRBV15|.|.|TRBJ1-1
TGTGCCACCAGCAGAGATAACGGTCACACTGAAGCTTTCTTT
CATSRDNGHTEAFF
>TRBV7-2|.|few|TRBJ1-1
TGTGCCACCGATAGCAGGGGCCACAGGGACACTGAAGCTTTCTTT
CATDSRGHRDTEAFF
>TRBV2|.|.|TRBJ1-5
TGTGCCAGCAGTTCGACAGGAGTTAGCAATCAGCCCCAGCATTTT
CASSSTGVSNQPQHF
>TRBV23-1|TRBD1|few|TRBJ2-7
TGCGCCAGCAGTCAATCATCTAGGTGTCGGGGACAGGGGAAAAGGGAAACTTGCGAGCAGTACTTC
CASSQSSRCRGQGKRETCEQYF
>TRBV6-6|TRBD1|.|TRBJ2-7
TGTGCCAGCACTGACCGGGACAGGATTTACGAGCAGTACTTC
CASTDRDRIYEQYF
>TRBV7-2|.|.|TRBJ1-3
TGTGCCAGCACCCCAAGGGGTACCGAATGGGGAAACACCATATATTTT
CASTPRGTEWGNTIYF
>TRBV7-9|.|few|TRBJ1-2
TGTGCCAGCAGCTTAGGCGGGGTCTCTAGGGGCTATGGCTACACCTTC
CASSLGGVSRGYGYTF
>TRBV20-1|TRBD1|few|TRBJ1-4
TGCAGTGGGGGACAGGGTGGAAAACTGTTTTTT
CSGGQGGKLFF
>TRBV29-1|.|few|TRBJ2-3
TGCAGCGAAGGGAGAGGGGGCGGGGGCACAGATACGCAGTATTTT
CSEGRGGGGTDTQYF
>TRBV6-5|.|few|TRBJ2-7
TGTGCCAGCAGTTACTCGAGGAACTCCTACGAGCAGTACTTC
CASSYSRNSYEQYF
>TRBV5-4|.|.|TRBJ2-1
TGTGCCAGCAGGCCTGAACTCTCGAACAATGAGCAGTTCTTC
CASRPELSNNEQFF
>TRBV6-6|.|.|TRBJ1-6
TGTGCCAGCACGGCGGGAGAGGCCCTCCACTTT
CASTAGEALHF
>TRBV4-1|TRBD2|.|TRBJ2-3
TGCGCCAGCAGCCACTCACCGGGACTAGCGGGGGGTTATACGCAGTATTTT
CASSHSPGLAGGYTQYF
>TRBV6-6|.|few|TRBJ1-1
TGTGCCAGCAGGTCTACCTCAGGGTCTGAAGCTTTCTTT
CASRSTSGSEAFF
>TRBV2|TRBD1|.|TRBJ1-1
TGTGCCAGCAGTGTTGACAGGGGGGCCACTGAAGCTTTCTTT
CASSVDRGATEAFF
>TRBV11-3|.|.|TRBJ1-1
TGTGCCAGCAGCTTAGGTCTCGGACAGTCGAACACTGAAGCTTTCTTT
CASSLGLGQSNTEAFF
>TRBV9|TRBD1|.|TRBJ1-2
TGTGCCAGCAGCGGTCCGGGACAGGGGGGAGATAACTATGGCTACACCTTC
CASSGPGQGGDNYGYTF